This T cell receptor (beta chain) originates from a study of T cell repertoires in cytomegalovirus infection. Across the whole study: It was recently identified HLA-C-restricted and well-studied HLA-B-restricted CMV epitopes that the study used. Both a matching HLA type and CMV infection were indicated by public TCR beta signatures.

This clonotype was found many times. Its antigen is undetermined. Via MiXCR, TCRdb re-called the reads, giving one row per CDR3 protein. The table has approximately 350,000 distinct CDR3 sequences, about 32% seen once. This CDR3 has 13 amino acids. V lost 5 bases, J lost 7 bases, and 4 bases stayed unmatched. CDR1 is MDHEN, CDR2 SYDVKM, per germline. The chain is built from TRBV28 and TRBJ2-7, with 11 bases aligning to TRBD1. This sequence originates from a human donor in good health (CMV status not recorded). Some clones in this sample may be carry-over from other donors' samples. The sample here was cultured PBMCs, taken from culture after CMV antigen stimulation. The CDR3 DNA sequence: TGTGCCAGCAGTCCCGGGACAGGGGGTGAGCAGTACTTC. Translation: CASSPGTGGEQYF.